These 21 T cell receptor beta chains were sequenced from one sample in a study of blood T cell repertoires in COVID-19. Generated by immunoSEQ multiplex PCR, the TCRdb table keeps only in-frame clones and is missing some. Of 250,000 or so clones listed, 85% to 90% are singletons. Specimen: PBMCs or T cells enriched from blood (not recorded which). Receptors originate from a woman aged 30 to 39 with acute COVID-19.

The chain joins TRBV27 to TRBJ1-4; a weak D match, TRBD1 (5 bases). V lost 0 bases to trimming and J lost 4 bases, with 9 bases between them. The CDR3 sequence is 15 residues long. Germline-derived CDR1 and CDR2 are MNHEY and SMNVEV (reference sequence). The CDR3 DNA sequence: TGTGCCAGCAGTTTATCTGCAGGGCTTAATGAAAAACTGTTTTTT. It encodes CASSLSAGLNEKLFF.

The gene calls are TRBV18 and TRBJ2-5, with 10 bases lining up with TRBD1. This CDR3 is 16 amino acids long. Trimming at V came to 5 bases and at J to 4 bases, leaving 10 bases not matched to a gene. Germline CDR1 KGHSH, CDR2 LQKENI. This CDR3 reads CASSKYTGTGAETQYF. CDR3 nucleotides: TGTGCCAGCTCAAAATACACCGGGACAGGGGCAGAGACCCAGTACTTC.

This clone occurred once. CDR3 nucleotides: TGTGCCAGCAGTTACGGGACTAGCGGCACCGGGGAGCTGTTTTTT. It specifies CASSYGTSGTGELFF. The chain links TRBV6-5 to TRBJ2-2; 11 nucleotides line up with TRBD2. This CDR3 region has 15 residues. The J segment lost 4 bases and the V segment lost 2 bases, leaving 0 bases of the junction unmatched. Germline lookup yields CDR1 MNHEY and CDR2 SVGAGI.

The rearrangement links TRBV7-2 to TRBJ1-4; TRBD1 might be the D (6 bases). Germline V gives CDR1 SGHTA, CDR2 FQGNSA. There are 14 residues in the CDR3. The ends were cut back, 5 bases at V and 10 bases at J, with 17 bases in the middle. The CDR3 nucleotides are TGTGCCAGCAGCCCAATATTGGACAGCGGAAAACTGTTTTTT. Protein: CASSPILDSGKLFF.

This clone has more than one count but fewer than ten. V and J are TRBV7-9 and TRBJ2-7; D gene uncertain. Germline V gene sequence: CDR1 SEHNR, CDR2 FQNEAQ (reference sequence). The CDR3 sequence is 11 residues long. V was trimmed by 4 bases and J by 6 bases, leaving 7 bases between them. DNA of the CDR3: TGTGCCAGCAGCTCTGTTAGCGAGCAGTACTTC. Translated, it gives CASSSVSEQYF.

This clone occurred once. The rearrangement links TRBV27 to TRBJ2-1; the D is unclear. The V gene lost 2 bases and the J gene lost 0 bases, with 5 bases spanning the gap. Germline values: CDR1 MNHEY, CDR2 SMNVEV (reference sequence). The CDR3 consists of 14 residues. CDR3 DNA: TGTGCCAGCAGTTTACTAAGCTCCTACAATGAGCAGTTCTTC. This codes for CASSLLSSYNEQFF.

The chain combines TRBV29-1 with TRBJ1-2; 8 bases line up with TRBD1. Germline CDR1 reads SQVTM; CDR2 reads ANQGSEA. The CDR3 is 15 residues long. V lost 1 base, J lost 6 bases, and 10 bases stayed unmatched. This CDR3 reads CSVEGGQERMHGYTF. The CDR3 nucleotides are TGCAGCGTTGAAGGGGGACAGGAAAGAATGCATGGCTACACCTTC. The entire variable domain, with the rest obtained from reference TRBV29-1 and TRBJ1-2, is as follows: SAVISQKPSRDICQRGTSLTIQCQVDSQVTMMFWYRQQPGQSLTLIATANQGSEATYESGFVIDKFPISRPNLTFSTLTVSNMSPEDSSIYLCSVEGGQERMHGYTFGSGTRLTVV.

This chain connects TRBV6-2 or TRBV6-3 to TRBJ2-7, with D perhaps TRBD2 (5 bases). V was pared by 6 bases and J by 6 bases, with 12 bases between. The CDR3 covers 12 residues. CDR1 and CDR2 (germline): MNHEY, SVGEGT. DNA for the CDR3: TGTGCCAGCAGCCTTGACCGGGGCGAGCAGTACTTC. Its protein is CASSLDRGEQYF.

The chain uses TRBV12-3 or TRBV12-4 and TRBJ2-7; D is undetermined. Trimming pared 2 bases from V and 2 bases from J, leaving 7 bases between. CDR3 length: 13 residues. The CDR3 coding sequence is TGTGCCAGCAGTTTAAGCGCCACCTACGAGCAGTACTTC. This translates into CASSLSATYEQYF.

The genes are TRBV7-6 and TRBJ2-1, with 12 bases fitting TRBD2. This CDR3 region has 20 residues. J was trimmed by 8 bases and V by 4 bases; bases with no gene match: 21. Germline CDR1 SGHVS, CDR2 FNYEAQ. The CDR3: CASSSSIPGLAGQSGYEQFF. In DNA form, the CDR3 reads TGTGCCAGCAGCTCTTCTATCCCGGGACTAGCGGGCCAATCGGGCTATGAGCAGTTCTTC.

This sequence joins TRBV5-8 and TRBJ2-3, with TRBD1 matching 7 bases. V was clipped by 0 bases and J by 2 bases; unmatched bases: 3. This CDR3 is built from 15 residues. Per the germline V gene, CDR1 is SGHTS and CDR2 is YDEGEE. The CDR3, as DNA: TGTGCCAGCAGCTTGGGACAGGGAAACACAGATACGCAGTATTTT. It codes for CASSLGQGNTDTQYF.

The V gene is TRBV5-6, the J gene TRBJ2-7; 8 bases fit TRBD2. V shed 1 base, J shed 1 base, and the junction held 10 bases outside the gene matches. Germline loops: CDR1 SGHDT, CDR2 YYEEEE. The CDR3 sequence is 17 residues long. DNA of the CDR3: TGTGCCAGCAGCTTGTCCCTAGCGGGCGTCCTTTCCTACGAGCAGTACTTC. Translation gives CASSLSLAGVLSYEQYF.

The chain combines TRBV19 with TRBJ2-3; 11 bases are shared with TRBD2. Losses at the gene ends were 7 bases for V and 7 bases for J; bases not matched to a gene: 10. The CDR3 has 15 residues. The germline CDR1 and CDR2 sequences are LNHDA and SQIVND (reference sequence). For the CDR3, the DNA is TGTGCCAGTACCCCAACTAGCGGGAGAGCGAATACGCAGTATTTT. Translated: CASTPTSGRANTQYF.

The chain joins TRBV10-3 to TRBJ2-3; 8 nucleotides match TRBD2. Trimming removed 3 bases from V and 0 bases from J; junction bases left unmatched: 8. Germline loops: CDR1 ENHRY, CDR2 SYGVKD. This CDR3 comprises 17 residues. The CDR3 DNA sequence: TGTGCCATCAGTGATACGGGAGGGCGGGATAGCACAGATACGCAGTATTTT. This gives the protein CAISDTGGRDSTDTQYF.

The J gene is TRBJ2-6, the V gene TRBV15; 11 positions agree with TRBD2. V gave up 0 bases and J gave up 3 bases; unmatched junction bases: 4. The V gene's germline CDR1 is LNHNV and CDR2 YYDKDF (reference sequence). The CDR3 contains 18 residues. CDR3 protein: CATSRDSGRALGANVLTF. The CDR3 DNA is TGTGCCACCAGCAGAGATAGCGGGAGGGCCCTTGGGGCCAACGTCCTGACTTTC.

This rearrangement joins TRBV27 to TRBJ2-1; TRBD1 aligns across 10 bases. Germline CDR1 is MNHEY and CDR2 is SMNVEV (reference sequence). The CDR3 has 19 residues. The ends lost 3 bases at V and 3 bases at J; junction bases unmatched: 14. The CDR3 protein is CASSFKRTGQGLFYNEQFF. CDR3 sequence (DNA): TGTGCCAGCAGTTTCAAAAGGACGGGACAGGGGCTCTTCTACAATGAGCAGTTCTTC.

The chain is built from TRBV18 and TRBJ2-7; 11 nucleotides line up with TRBD2. Unmatched junction bases numbered 6, after V lost 3 bases and J lost 5 bases. The CDR3 runs to 15 residues. CDR1 is KGHSH and CDR2 is LQKENI in the germline V gene. The CDR3 here is CASSPTSGSSNEQYF. The CDR3 nucleotides are TGTGCCAGCTCACCTACTAGCGGGAGTTCCAACGAGCAGTACTTC.

This sequence joins TRBV5-1 and TRBJ2-3, with D possibly TRBD2 on 7 matching bases. CDR3 size: 17 residues. The V end was cut by 0 bases, the J end by 3 bases, with 17 bases between. CDR1 and CDR2 from the germline V gene are SGHRS and YFSETQ. The CDR3 coding sequence is TGCGCCAGCAGCTTGGTTCCGGTCGGGGGGCAAACAGATACGCAGTATTTT. Its translation is CASSLVPVGGQTDTQYF.

This sequence joins TRBV10-3 and TRBJ2-3; 8 bases agree with TRBD1. There are 16 residues in the CDR3. After removal of 6 bases from V and 0 bases from J, the junction contained 8 bases not matched to a gene. Per germline, CDR1 ENHRY and CDR2 SYGVKD. Here the CDR3 DNA reads TGTGCCATCAGCATGGTGACAGGGGCTAGCACAGATACGCAGTATTTT. Protein sequence: CAISMVTGASTDTQYF.

The rearrangement links TRBV6-2 or TRBV6-3 to TRBJ2-1; TRBD2 matches at 11 bases. The J segment lost 5 bases and the V segment lost 5 bases, leaving 5 bases of the junction unmatched. Germline loops: CDR1 MNHEY, CDR2 SVGEGT. The CDR3 totals 15 residues. The CDR3 loop is CASSAGTSGHNEQFF. The CDR3 nucleotides read TGTGCCAGCAGTGCAGGGACTAGCGGACACAATGAGCAGTTCTTC.

The V call is TRBV3-1 (or the pseudogene TRBV3-2), the J call TRBJ1-1, with D possibly being TRBD1 (5 bases). This CDR3 comprises 16 residues. The V and J ends lost 0 bases and 4 bases respectively, with 15 bases between them. Germline CDR1 and CDR2: LGHDT and YNNKEL (reference sequence). In DNA, the CDR3 is TGTGCCAGCAGCCAAGATCCCGGAGTCGGGGGCACTGAAGCTTTCTTT. Translated: CASSQDPGVGGTEAFF.